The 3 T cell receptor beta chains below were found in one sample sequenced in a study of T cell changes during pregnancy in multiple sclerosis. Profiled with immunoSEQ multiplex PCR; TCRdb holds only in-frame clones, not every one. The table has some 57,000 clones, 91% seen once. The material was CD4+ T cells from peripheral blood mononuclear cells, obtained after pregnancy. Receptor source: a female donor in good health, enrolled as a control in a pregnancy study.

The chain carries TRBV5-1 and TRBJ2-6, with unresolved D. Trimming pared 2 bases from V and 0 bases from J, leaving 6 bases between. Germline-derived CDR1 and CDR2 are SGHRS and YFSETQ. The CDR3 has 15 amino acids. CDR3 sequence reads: CASSLSSSGANVLTF. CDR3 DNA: TGCGCCAGCAGCTTATCGAGCTCTGGGGCCAACGTCCTGACTTTC.

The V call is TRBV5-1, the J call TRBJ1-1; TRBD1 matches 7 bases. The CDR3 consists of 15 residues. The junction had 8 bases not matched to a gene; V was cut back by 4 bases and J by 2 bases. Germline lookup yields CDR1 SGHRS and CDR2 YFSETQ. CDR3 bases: TGCGCCAGCAGCCTCCAGCAGGGGGTTAACACTGAAGCTTTCTTT. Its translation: CASSLQQGVNTEAFF.

The CDR3 nucleotides are TGTGCCACCATAACCCCGGGACAGGCCTACGAGCAGTACTTC. This sequence encodes CATITPGQAYEQYF. The chain is built from TRBV2 and TRBJ2-7; 8 nucleotides line up with TRBD1. Germline V gene data show CDR1 as SNHLY and CDR2 as FYNNEI. V shed 10 bases and J 2 bases; nucleotides not matched to a gene: 10. The CDR3 is 14 amino acids.